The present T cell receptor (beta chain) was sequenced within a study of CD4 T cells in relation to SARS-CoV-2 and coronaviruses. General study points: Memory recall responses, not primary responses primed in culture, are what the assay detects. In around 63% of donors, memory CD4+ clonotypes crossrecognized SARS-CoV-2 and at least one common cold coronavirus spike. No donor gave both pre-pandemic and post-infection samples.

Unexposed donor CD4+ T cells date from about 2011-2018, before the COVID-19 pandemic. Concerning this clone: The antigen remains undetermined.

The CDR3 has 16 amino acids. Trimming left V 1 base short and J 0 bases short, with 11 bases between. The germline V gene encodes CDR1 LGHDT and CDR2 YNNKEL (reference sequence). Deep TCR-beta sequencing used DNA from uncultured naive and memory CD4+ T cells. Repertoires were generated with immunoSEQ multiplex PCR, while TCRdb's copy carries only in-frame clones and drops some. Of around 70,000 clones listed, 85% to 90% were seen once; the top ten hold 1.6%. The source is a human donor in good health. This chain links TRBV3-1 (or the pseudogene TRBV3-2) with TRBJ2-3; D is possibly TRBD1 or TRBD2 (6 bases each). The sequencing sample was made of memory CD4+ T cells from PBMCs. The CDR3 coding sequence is TGTGCCAGCAGCCAAGCTGAGGGGGGCAGCACAGATACGCAGTATTTT. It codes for CASSQAEGGSTDTQYF.